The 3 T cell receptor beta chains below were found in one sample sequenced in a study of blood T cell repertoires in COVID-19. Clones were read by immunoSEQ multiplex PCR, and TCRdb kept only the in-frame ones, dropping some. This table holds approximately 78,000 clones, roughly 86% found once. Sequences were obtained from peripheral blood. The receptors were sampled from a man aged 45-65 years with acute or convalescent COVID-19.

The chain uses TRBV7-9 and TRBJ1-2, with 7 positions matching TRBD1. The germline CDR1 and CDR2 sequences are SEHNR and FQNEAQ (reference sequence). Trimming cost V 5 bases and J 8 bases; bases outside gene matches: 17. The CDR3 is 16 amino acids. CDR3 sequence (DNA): TGTGCCAGCAGCACCCTGACAGGCAGGGGGTTTACGGGCTACACCTTC. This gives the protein CASSTLTGRGFTGYTF.

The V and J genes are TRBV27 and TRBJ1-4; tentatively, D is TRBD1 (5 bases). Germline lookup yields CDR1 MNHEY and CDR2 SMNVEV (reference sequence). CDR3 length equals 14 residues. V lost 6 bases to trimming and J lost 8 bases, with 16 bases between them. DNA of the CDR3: TGTGCCAGCAGGCTCCGGGGGAAGGGGGAAAAACTGTTTTTT. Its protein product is CASRLRGKGEKLFF.

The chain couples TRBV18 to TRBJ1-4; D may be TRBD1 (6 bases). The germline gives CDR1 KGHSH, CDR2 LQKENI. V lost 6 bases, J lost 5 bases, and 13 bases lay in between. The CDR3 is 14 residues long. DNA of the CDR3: TGTGCCAGCTCTCAAAGGGGGAGAAATGAAAAACTGTTTTTT. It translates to CASSQRGRNEKLFF.